The 19 T cell receptor beta chains listed next were all sequenced from one sample in a study of Tregs in tolerant kidney transplant recipients (dated by TCRdb to between 2018 and 2021). The method was the immunoSEQ multiplex PCR assay. TCRdb holds this immuneACCESS table with in-frame rearrangements only. Some clones are missing; in checked studies, unresolved V genes explain under half, and the rest has no known cause. The sample data list roughly 14,000 clones, and around nine tenths of these were observed just once. In total, the top ten clones hold roughly 13% of the sample. Sequencing was performed on CD8+ T cells from blood. These receptors all stem from a human donor in good health.

The chain joins TRBV14 to TRBJ1-1; no firm D call. There are 15 residues in the CDR3. The ends were cut back, 1 base at V and 4 bases at J, with 13 bases in the middle. Germline V gene lookup returns CDR1 SGHDN and CDR2 FVKESK. The CDR3 DNA sequence: TGTGCCAGCAGCCAAGGGTTGGTCAGGATCACTGAAGCTTTCTTT. Protein: CASSQGLVRITEAFF.

J is TRBJ2-7 and V is TRBV5-1; 11 bases are shared with TRBD1. The CDR3 extends over 13 amino acids. V trimming: 8 bases; J trimming: 3 bases; junction bases outside the gene matches: 4. The germline CDR1 and CDR2 sequences are SGHRS and YFSETQ. This CDR3 is CASGDRGFYEQYF. In DNA, the CDR3 is TGCGCCAGTGGGGACAGGGGGTTCTACGAGCAGTACTTC.

This chain joins TRBV2 and TRBJ2-3, with TRBD1 identical over 7 bases. The CDR3 spans 17 residues. V dropped 6 bases and J dropped 0; count of bases not matched to a gene: 12. Germline CDR1 reads SNHLY; CDR2 reads FYNNEI. The CDR3 DNA follows: TGTGCCAGCAGGAGAGACGACAGGGCCTCTAGCACAGATACGCAGTATTTT. Translating it yields CASRRDDRASSTDTQYF. The whole variable domain, filled in from reference TRBV2 and TRBJ2-3, reads EPEVTQTPSHQVTQMGQEVILRCVPISNHLYFYWYRQILGQKVEFLVSFYNNEISEKSEIFDDQFSVERPDGSNFTLKIRSTKLEDSAMYFCASRRDDRASSTDTQYFGPGTRLTVL.

V and J are TRBV6-5 and TRBJ1-2, with D perhaps matching TRBD1 (5 bases). The germline CDR1 and CDR2 sequences are MNHEY and SVGAGI. The V end was cut by 0 bases, the J end by 8 bases, with 16 bases between. The CDR3 spans 15 residues. In DNA, the CDR3 is TGTGCCAGCAGTTACTCGAGACCGGGACGGGACGGCTACACCTTC. Translated: CASSYSRPGRDGYTF.

V usage is TRBV10-3 and J usage is TRBJ2-5; 9 nucleotides line up with TRBD1. Trimming took 4 bases from V and 5 from J; bases not matched to a gene: 11. CDR3 length: 16 residues. Germline V gene lookup returns CDR1 ENHRY and CDR2 SYGVKD. CDR3 nucleotides: TGTGCCATCAGTGGGGGAGGAGACAGGGGGATGGAGACCCAGTACTTC. It is translated as CAISGGGDRGMETQYF.

The chain links TRBV7-9 to TRBJ1-2, with D maybe TRBD1 (5 bases). From germline, CDR1 is SEHNR and CDR2 FQNEAQ (reference sequence). Trimming removed 5 bases at V and 6 bases at J, with 13 bases between. The CDR3 loop spans 13 amino acids. CDR3 coding DNA: TGTGCCAGCAGCCCCCCCGGGGCGCATGGCTACACCTTC. It encodes CASSPPGAHGYTF. The whole variable domain, filled in from reference TRBV7-9 and TRBJ1-2, reads DTGVSQNPRHKITKRGQNVTFRCDPISEHNRLYWYRQTLGQGPEFLTYFQNEAQLEKSRLLSDRFSAERPKGSFSTLEIQRTEQGDSAMYLCASSPPGAHGYTFGSGTRLTVV.

The rearrangement links TRBV6-6 to TRBJ1-2, with a weak D call TRBD1 (6 bases). V was cut by 7 bases and J by 6 bases, with 18 bases left in between. In germline, CDR1 is MNHNY, CDR2 SVGAGI (reference sequence). The CDR3 contains 14 residues. The CDR3 reads CASTPTGALDGYTF. CDR3 in DNA: TGTGCCAGCACGCCGACAGGTGCTTTGGATGGCTACACCTTC.

CDR3 loop: CAWSVGGTREQFF. The CDR3 DNA sequence: TGTGCCTGGAGTGTAGGGGGCACCCGCGAGCAGTTCTTC. The chain is built from TRBV30 and TRBJ2-1, with 7 bases lining up with TRBD1. CDR3 length: 13 residues. V dropped 0 bases and J dropped 10; count of bases not matched to a gene: 6. CDR1 is GTSNPN, CDR2 SVGIG, per germline (reference sequence).

The chain joins TRBV4-1 to TRBJ2-5; tentatively, D is TRBD1 (6 bases). V shed 0 bases and J shed 2 bases, with 13 bases lying between them. CDR1 is MGHRA, CDR2 YSYEKL, per germline. The CDR3 has 16 residues. Here the CDR3 reads CASSQEVGTLQETQYF. CDR3 nucleotide sequence: TGCGCCAGCAGCCAAGAAGTGGGGACACTACAAGAGACCCAGTACTTC.

This rearrangement joins TRBV7-9 to TRBJ2-3; TRBD2 is a possible D gene (5 bases). Looked up from germline, CDR1 is SEHNR and CDR2 is FQNEAQ (reference sequence). The CDR3 is 16 amino acids. V was shortened by 5 bases and J by 2 bases, with 17 bases between the two germline ends. The CDR3 reads CASSPRGGHLTDTQYF. For the CDR3, the DNA is TGTGCCAGCAGCCCTAGAGGCGGGCACCTCACAGATACGCAGTATTTT. Full variable domain (rest looked up from reference TRBV7-9 and TRBJ2-3): DTGVSQNPRHKITKRGQNVTFRCDPISEHNRLYWYRQTLGQGPEFLTYFQNEAQLEKSRLLSDRFSAERPKGSFSTLEIQRTEQGDSAMYLCASSPRGGHLTDTQYFGPGTRLTVL.

This clone was picked up one time. The chain links TRBV30 to TRBJ2-2, with D unresolved. The CDR3 runs to 14 residues. Trimming cost V 3 bases and J 3 bases, with 11 bases left between them. Germline V gives CDR1 GTSNPN, CDR2 SVGIG (reference sequence). CDR3 region: CAWRDPVYTGELFF. DNA for the CDR3: TGTGCCTGGAGAGACCCGGTGTACACCGGGGAGCTGTTTTTT.

Comment on this clone: Other DNA sequences in this sample translate to the same CDR3. The V gene is TRBV29-1, the J gene TRBJ1-1, with D possibly being TRBD1 (5 bases). V was cut by 3 bases and J by 5 bases, with 16 bases left in between. CDR3 length: 14 amino acids. Germline V lookup: CDR1 SQVTM, CDR2 ANQGSEA. CDR3 DNA sequence: TGCAGCGTTGATTCCCCTGGGGGGGGGACTGAAGCTTTCTTT. This sequence encodes CSVDSPGGGTEAFF.

For the CDR3, the DNA is TGTGCCAGCAGCTTTACGTACAATGAGCAGTTCTTC. Translated: CASSFTYNEQFF. This rearrangement joins TRBV11-2 to TRBJ2-1, with D uncertain. Germline CDR1 SGHAT, CDR2 FQNNGV. This CDR3 region has 12 residues. V was shortened by 3 bases and J by 4 bases, with 4 bases between the two germline ends.

This clone was detected only once. The genes are TRBV2 and TRBJ1-2; D unresolved. The ends were cut back, 2 bases at V and 2 bases at J, with 9 bases in the middle. CDR3 length: 14 amino acids. Germline V lookup: CDR1 SNHLY, CDR2 FYNNEI. The CDR3 is CASSEIRKNYGYTF. CDR3 DNA: TGTGCCAGCAGTGAAATACGGAAGAACTATGGCTACACCTTC.

V gene TRBV4-2 combines with J gene TRBJ1-1, with a weak D call TRBD1 (5 bases). This CDR3 comprises 15 residues. CDR1 is LGHNA and CDR2 is YNFKEQ in the germline V gene. V was shortened by 5 bases and J by 2 bases, with 15 bases between the two germline ends. The CDR3 bases are TGTGCCAGCAGCTCGAGCGATCAGGGAAACACTGAAGCTTTCTTT. As protein: CASSSSDQGNTEAFF.

The V call is TRBV6-5, the J call TRBJ2-7, with a weak D call TRBD2 (5 bases). Deletions cut 2 bases from V and 3 bases from J, with 11 bases between. Germline V CDR1 and CDR2: MNHEY, SVGAGI. The CDR3 extends over 14 amino acids. This CDR3 is CASSYRAVSYEQYF. The DNA for the CDR3 is TGTGCCAGCAGTTACCGAGCGGTTAGCTACGAGCAGTACTTC.

This CDR3 is CASSHRGQGASYEQYF. Written as DNA, the CDR3 is TGCGCCAGCAGCCACCGCGGACAGGGGGCGAGTTACGAGCAGTACTTC. V and J are TRBV4-1 and TRBJ2-7; 11 nucleotides match TRBD1. Germline loops: CDR1 MGHRA, CDR2 YSYEKL. The ends lost 3 bases at V and 4 bases at J; junction bases unmatched: 8. CDR3 length equals 16 residues.

The chain joins TRBV18 to TRBJ1-5; 8 nucleotides match TRBD1. The CDR3 covers 14 residues. CDR1 KGHSH and CDR2 LQKENI come from the germline V gene. The V gene end was trimmed by 8 bases and the J gene end by 2 bases; junction bases not matched to a gene: 5. CDR3 amino acids: CASTQGDGNQPQHF. In DNA form, the CDR3 reads TGTGCCAGCACACAGGGGGACGGCAATCAGCCCCAGCATTTT.

The chain recombines TRBV9 with TRBJ1-2; D perhaps matches TRBD1 (5 bases). This CDR3 has 20 amino acids. Germline-derived CDR1 and CDR2 are SGDLS and YYNGEE. V lost 0 bases and J 1 base, leaving 25 bases between the germline ends. The CDR3 DNA follows: TGTGCCAGCAGCGTAGGCCCTTGGGTCCGGGACTTCGGGTATAACTATGGCTACACCTTC. It yields the protein CASSVGPWVRDFGYNYGYTF.